Listed below are T cell receptor beta chains from one sample, sequenced in a study of monozygotic twins with cystic fibrosis. Profiled with immunoSEQ multiplex PCR; TCRdb holds only in-frame clones, not every one. The sample includes 30,000 to 45,000 clones, approximately 87% of them seen just once. What was sequenced was blood. All receptors come from a girl aged 2 to 10 with cystic fibrosis. Both conserved end residues are trimmed from each CDR3.

V gene	J gene	CDR3 protein
TRBV19	TRBJ1-1	ASSFKGLEAF
TRBV6-5	TRBJ1-2	ASSYVTGVDYT
TRBV5-4	TRBJ2-5	ASSLARESQY
TRBV6-5	TRBJ2-7	ASSYGLTYEQY
TRBV11-1	TRBJ1-1	ASSLASTGSRAF
TRBV4-1	TRBJ1-1	ASSLREYGTEAF
TRBV27	TRBJ1-3	ASSLRGPPFAGNTIY
TRBV5-5	TRBJ2-1	ASSALTSGGLREQF
TRBV7-3	TRBJ1-1	ASSKSPQGLNTEAF
TRBV7-2	TRBJ2-6	ASSLDSGANVLT
TRBV5-1	TRBJ2-1	ASSFDRGRNEQF
TRBV5-1	TRBJ1-1	ASSLGGDTEAF
TRBV7-2	TRBJ2-2	ASSFWGLGGSGELF
TRBV7-2	TRBJ1-2	ASSLRRTGDGYT
TRBV5-5	TRBJ1-6	ASSFQGTDNSPLH
TRBV2	TRBJ2-7	ASRTGLAGGGYEQY
TRBV6-1	TRBJ2-7	ASTTDLLVSYEQY
TRBV6-5	TRBJ1-3	ASSYSGHHSGNTIY
TRBV11-2	TRBJ2-1	ASSPGLRSSYNEQF
TRBV5-4	TRBJ1-2	ASSPKGFPGAYGYT
TRBV5-6	TRBJ1-2	ASSLLAVSNYGYT
TRBV9	TRBJ1-2	ASSGTQVIGYT